The clone carrying this T cell receptor beta chain was counted at least ten times. Its antigen is unknown. This entry is derived from a study of T-cell reconstitution after alpha-beta-depleted transplantation in children. Study-level findings and limits: From newly produced T cells came most of the T-cell counts and diversity one year after transplant. Where some patients showed high TCRbeta diversity at day 60, it came from recipient T cells and thymic progenitors that had survived. The origin of alpha-beta T cells about two months after transplant was reportedly several hundred expanded graft clones.

The CDR3 is 13 amino acids. Germline values: CDR1 KGHSH, CDR2 LQKENI. Between the trimmed V and J ends, which lost 5 bases and 3 bases, there was a span of 10 bases. Preparing the TCRbeta library involved the use of unique molecular identifiers. Via MiXCR, TCRdb re-called the PCR reads, giving one row per CDR3 protein. Of about 300,000 distinct CDR3 sequences listed, 6.5% to 9% are singletons. The TCR originated in a female patient aged 2 to 10 who had a stem cell transplant for Fanconi anemia, so the T cells may come from the graft donor. This chain connects TRBV18 to TRBJ1-1; D remains ambiguous. The sample was peripheral blood, taken 360 days after TCRalphabeta/CD19-depleted stem cell transplant. CDR3 region: CASSGSGYTEAFF. Here the CDR3 DNA reads TGTGCCAGCTCAGGATCGGGGTACACTGAAGCTTTCTTT.